A selection of T cell receptor beta chains follows, all from one sample in a study of cytomegalovirus exposure and HLA in healthy donors. The data were produced by immunoSEQ multiplex PCR, yet TCRdb's version contains in-frame clones alone and is incomplete. This sample has about 90,000 clones, with roughly 60% found just once. The sequenced sample was PBMCs. These TCRs come from a woman aged 25 to 39 in good health and CMV-seropositive. Each CDR3 is given with its conserved first and last residue. Each record gives: D gene, V gene, J gene, clone size, CDR3 DNA, CDR3 protein. D genes are given only for firm matches. Clone size is stated in some rows and not others, as once, few, many or a class when expanded.

.	TRBV5-1	TRBJ2-3	once	TGCGCCAGCAGCTTGGCCGGGGGTAAAGATACGCAGTATTTT	CASSLAGGKDTQYF
TRBD1	TRBV28	TRBJ2-7	.	TGTGCCAGTTGGATGGGACAGACTTCCTACGAGCAGTACTTC	CASWMGQTSYEQYF
TRBD1	TRBV28	TRBJ1-2	.	TGTGCCAGCACCCTAGGGACAGGCTCTAACTATGGCTACACCTTC	CASTLGTGSNYGYTF
.	TRBV7-2	TRBJ2-1	.	TGTGCCAGCAGCTTCCGAGCCGCAGGCAATGAGCAGTTCTTC	CASSFRAAGNEQFF
.	TRBV5-6	TRBJ2-1	.	TGTGCCAGCAGCCCCACCGCAGCGAATTACAATGAGCAGTTCTTC	CASSPTAANYNEQFF
TRBD1	TRBV29-1	TRBJ2-7	.	TGCAGCGTTGGAACAGGGGTCCGCTACGAGCAGTACTTC	CSVGTGVRYEQYF
.	TRBV28	TRBJ1-4	.	TGTGCCAGCAGCCCAGGGGCGAGAACTAATGAAAAACTGTTTTTT	CASSPGARTNEKLFF
.	TRBV10-3	TRBJ1-2	once	TGTGCCATCAGTGAGTCGGCAGGGGCTGGGATCCCTCTTCGGGGCTACACCTTC	CAISESAGAGIPLRGYTF
TRBD1	TRBV30	TRBJ1-2	.	TGTGCCTGGAGCACCGGGACAGGGGTTTTCAGGGGCTACCCCTTC	CAWSTGTGVFRGYPF
TRBD2	TRBV28	TRBJ2-1	.	TGTGCCAGCAGGAATTTAGCGGGGGCCCATCCACGCTACAATGAGCAGTTCTTC	CASRNLAGAHPRYNEQFF
.	TRBV4-2	TRBJ2-3	.	TGTGCCAGCAGAGAGACTTCCACAGATACGCAGTATTTT	CASRETSTDTQYF
TRBD1	TRBV28	TRBJ2-6	.	TGTGCCAGCACCGGACAGGGGGCCTCTGGGGCCAACGTCCTGACTTTC	CASTGQGASGANVLTF
.	TRBV18	TRBJ2-1	few	TGTGCCAGCTCAAGGGGTAGGTTCAATGAGCAGTTCTTC	CASSRGRFNEQFF
.	TRBV7-2	TRBJ1-2	.	TGTGCCAGCAGCTTAAGGGGCCCCGGGTGGGGTGGCTACACCTTC	CASSLRGPGWGGYTF
TRBD1	TRBV6-1	TRBJ2-4	.	TGTGCCAGCAGTGATACAGGGGGCTTAGCCAAAAACATTCAGTACTTC	CASSDTGGLAKNIQYF
.	TRBV23-1	TRBJ2-1	.	TGCGCCAGCAGTCAACTGAGGGGGGGCGGTTACAATGAGCAGTTCTTC	CASSQLRGGGYNEQFF
.	TRBV19	TRBJ2-5	.	TGTGCCAGTAGCTGGGGCCAGACAGTAGAAGAGACCCAGTACTTC	CASSWGQTVEETQYF
.	TRBV5-1	TRBJ2-1	.	TGCGCCAGCAGCTTTGACAGACACAATGAGCAGTTCTTC	CASSFDRHNEQFF
TRBD2	TRBV6-5	TRBJ2-5	.	TGTGCCAGCAGTTGGCAGGGAGGGGAGACCCAGTACTTC	CASSWQGGETQYF
.	TRBV7-2	TRBJ1-5	few	TGTGCCAGCAGCACCGCAGGGGGCAATCAGCCCCAGCATTTT	CASSTAGGNQPQHF
.	TRBV20-1	TRBJ1-1	.	TGCAGTGCTAGGGCCACTGAAGCTTTCTTT	CSARATEAFF
.	TRBV9	TRBJ2-1	.	TGTGCCAGCAGCGTACACAGGGACCATGAGAGGGGTGAGCAGTTCTTC	CASSVHRDHERGEQFF
.	TRBV4-3	TRBJ2-7	few	TGCGCCAGCAGCCAAGCCCCGGGCTACGAGCAGTACTTC	CASSQAPGYEQYF
TRBD2	TRBV13	TRBJ2-1	.	TGTGCCTGTAGCGGGGGGGAGCTCAATGAGCAGTTCTTC	CACSGGELNEQFF
TRBD1	TRBV7-9	TRBJ2-7	few	TGTGCCAGCAGCTCGACAGGGCCCTCCTACGAGCAGTACTTC	CASSSTGPSYEQYF
.	TRBV9	TRBJ2-5	.	TGTGCCAGCAGTAGAAGCTACCAAGAGACCCAGTACTTC	CASSRSYQETQYF
TRBD2	TRBV7-3	TRBJ2-3	.	TGTGCCAGCAACCTAAGCGGGGGGCGCACAGATACGCAGTATTTT	CASNLSGGRTDTQYF
TRBD1	TRBV2	TRBJ2-1	.	TGTGCCAGCAGTTTAGTACAGGGGAGCAATGAGCAGTTCTTC	CASSLVQGSNEQFF
.	TRBV2	TRBJ1-2	.	TGTGCCAGCAGTGAAGACGGGGGGACCGGCTATGGCTACACCTTC	CASSEDGGTGYGYTF